This T cell receptor (beta chain) originates from a study of blood T cells in healthy people across ages. Study-level points and caveats: It was not possible, with unsorted PBMCs, to conclusively compare naive and antigen-experienced cells. With age, beta diversity per million T cells declined roughly linearly, significantly by over 35.

A remark on this clonotype: Its antigen is as yet unknown.

A second PCR of 7 to 11 cycles used a sample-barcoded 5' primer and a J-beta primer mix. Each single sample gave us at least 2.5 million CDR3-containing paired-end reads. TCRdb re-derived calls from the 5' RACE reads in MiXCR, one entry per CDR3 protein. The top ten clones hold under 25% of a sample with some 1,800,000 distinct CDR3 sequences, 35% to 50% of them seen once. The ends were cut back, 5 bases at V and 13 bases at J, with 24 bases in the middle. The length of the CDR3 is 15 residues. CDR1 is SEHNR and CDR2 is FQNEAQ in the germline V gene (reference sequence). The chain joins TRBV7-9 to TRBJ2-1, with D maybe TRBD1 (6 bases). The receptor comes from a human donor in good health. Material: blood. DNA for the CDR3: TGTGCCAGCAGCACAGGGCGAGAGGGGACAACTCGACAGTTCTTC. The encoded protein is CASSTGREGTTRQFF.